This T cell receptor beta chain appears in the sequencing data of a study of blood T cell repertoires in COVID-19. The overall study: The analysed material was cDNA or gDNA that came from T cells, B-cell-depleted T cells, or PBMCs.

This clone appeared a single time. Authors' data handling: The assay estimated nucleated cells by amplifying reference gene primers. TCRdb's table, derived via immunoSEQ multiplex PCR, lists solely in-frame clones and lacks some. Clonal size and the V and J genes are those of that table, whereas D and trimming came from the DNA. In the table there are about 150,000 clones, about 90% of which are singletons. Participant ages covered roughly 18 to 89 years across 20 to 30 US areas. Cohorts were assigned according to the clinical history that participants reported. Germline assignment: CDR1 MGHRA and CDR2 YSYEKL. This CDR3 is built from 14 residues. V dropped 5 bases and J dropped 0 bases, with 7 bases sitting between them.

V is TRBV4-1 and J is TRBJ1-4; no firm D call. Material for sequencing was PBMCs or T cells enriched from blood (not recorded which). The clonotype was recovered from a woman aged 35 to 49 who had been exposed to COVID-19. The CDR3, as DNA: TGCGCCAGCAGCGACCAGGCAACTAATGAAAAACTGTTTTTT. Protein: CASSDQATNEKLFF.